What follows is one T cell receptor beta chain and its context. Its cognate antigen is unknown. This record belongs to a study of cytomegalovirus exposure and HLA in healthy donors. PCR amplification relied on 60 Vbeta primers (plus 13 Jbeta primers). Here immunoSEQ multiplex PCR was the method, and the copy in TCRdb shows in-frame clones only, minus some. The sample has some 190,000 clones, about four fifths seen once. Regarding the study as a whole: There was a cluster of highly shared sequence variants that was likely a sequencing artifact.

The germline V gene encodes CDR1 LGHNA and CDR2 YSLEER. Deletions cut 0 bases from V and 4 bases from J, with 12 bases between. The CDR3 is 15 amino acids. The sample consisted of PBMCs. The clonotype was recovered from a middle-aged man in good health and CMV-seronegative. The gene calls are TRBV4-3 and TRBJ1-1; no firm D call. This CDR3 is CASSQDWVRGTEAFF. The CDR3 DNA sequence: TGCGCCAGCAGCCAAGATTGGGTTCGGGGCACTGAAGCTTTCTTT.